These 21 T cell receptor beta chains originate from one sample sequenced in a study of blood T cell repertoires in COVID-19. Measured with immunoSEQ multiplex PCR; TCRdb has only the in-frame clones, and not every one. This sample has roughly 410,000 clones, with 89% found just once. Input material: peripheral blood. These receptors originate from a woman in her 40s with COVID-19, enrolled during active disease.

This chain joins TRBV15 and TRBJ1-4; D is unclear. The CDR3 consists of 16 residues. The V gene's germline CDR1 is LNHNV and CDR2 YYDKDF (reference sequence). V lost 0 bases, J lost 3 bases, and 11 bases lay in between. CDR3 nucleotide sequence: TGTGCCACCAGCAGAGAGGGTGGCAGGCCTAATGAAAAACTGTTTTTT. Protein sequence: CATSREGGRPNEKLFF.

The rearrangement joins TRBV6-5 to TRBJ2-1; 8 nucleotides align to TRBD1. This CDR3 region has 14 residues. With V trimmed by 2 bases and J by 9 bases, 6 bases remained unmatched. The germline V gene has CDR1 MNHEY and CDR2 SVGAGI. The CDR3 sequence is CASSYKGQAIEQFF. The CDR3 DNA is TGTGCCAGCAGTTACAAGGGACAGGCTATTGAGCAGTTCTTC.

The chain combines TRBV21-1 with TRBJ1-1. TRBV21-1 counts as a pseudogene. The CDR3 is made up of 9 amino acids. CDR3 protein: CASIRVAFF. The DNA for the CDR3 is TGTGCCAGCATACGGGTAGCTTTCTTT.

The CDR3 nucleotides are TGTGCCACCAGCAGACCCAGGGAGACCCAGTACTTC. Translation gives CATSRPRETQYF. The chain employs TRBV15 and TRBJ2-5, with D unresolved. With 2 bases removed from V and 5 bases from J, the gap between germline ends came to 6 bases. The CDR3 runs to 12 residues. CDR1 is LNHNV and CDR2 is YYDKDF in the germline V gene (reference sequence).

Turning to this clone: A read error may account for a junction end that differs from germline. The chain employs TRBV6-5 and TRBJ2-5; D gene ambiguous. The CDR3 length is 14 residues. CDR1 MNHEY and CDR2 SVGAGI come from the germline V gene. The CDR3 bases are TGTGCCAGCAGTTACGCTCGATCCCGGGTTCCTGTAAACTTC. Its protein is CASSYARSRVPVNF.

The V and J genes are TRBV5-8 and TRBJ2-7; 9 nucleotides agree with TRBD1. Germline-derived CDR1 and CDR2 are SGHTS and YDEGEE. V shed 6 bases, J shed 4 bases, and the junction held 14 bases outside the gene matches. The length of the CDR3 is 16 residues. The CDR3 spells CASMPGTGHAMYEQYF. CDR3 sequence (DNA): TGTGCCAGCATGCCCGGGACAGGGCATGCTATGTACGAGCAGTACTTC.

V gene TRBV18 combines with J gene TRBJ1-6; D may be TRBD1 (6 bases). Germline V CDR1 and CDR2: KGHSH, LQKENI. The CDR3 length is 13 residues. V lost 6 bases, J lost 10 bases, and 13 bases lay in between. The CDR3 sequence: CASSQDRGSPLHF. In DNA form, the CDR3 reads TGTGCCAGCTCCCAGGACAGAGGATCACCCCTCCACTTT.

The V gene is TRBV28, the J gene TRBJ2-5; D is perhaps TRBD2 (5 bases). CDR3 length equals 13 residues. Trimming cost V 4 bases and J 7 bases, with 13 bases left between them. The V gene's germline CDR1 is MDHEN and CDR2 SYDVKM. The CDR3 nucleotides are TGTGCCAGCAGTTCCCTAGCCCCAGGGACCCAGTACTTC. Its protein is CASSSLAPGTQYF.

The chain links TRBV5-1 to TRBJ2-1, with 7 positions matching TRBD2. Germline values: CDR1 SGHRS, CDR2 YFSETQ. Losses at the gene ends were 4 bases for V and 6 bases for J; bases not matched to a gene: 7. The CDR3 contains 14 residues. The CDR3 loop reads CASSPSGGGNEQFF. DNA of the CDR3: TGCGCCAGCAGCCCTTCAGGCGGGGGCAATGAGCAGTTCTTC. The variable domain in full, with the rest retrieved from reference TRBV5-1 and TRBJ2-1, is KAGVTQTPRYLIKTRGQQVTLSCSPISGHRSVSWYQQTPGQGLQFLFEYFSETQRNKGNFPGRFSGRQFSNSRSEMNVSTLELGDSALYLCASSPSGGGNEQFFGPGTRLTVL.

This chain connects TRBV25-1 to TRBJ1-1; unclear D gene. The germline CDR1 and CDR2 sequences are MGHDK and SYGVNS. This CDR3 is built from 14 residues. Trimming removed 10 bases from V and 3 bases from J, with 18 bases in between. The CDR3 reads CATDLVGSHTEAFF. CDR3 nucleotides: TGTGCCACCGACTTGGTTGGGTCGCACACTGAAGCTTTCTTT. The variable domain in full, completed from reference TRBV25-1 and TRBJ1-1, reads EADIYQTPRYLVIGTGKKITLECSQTMGHDKMYWYQQDPGMELHLIHYSYGVNSTEKGDLSSESTVSRIRTEHFPLTLESARPSHTSQYLCATDLVGSHTEAFFGQGTRLTVV.

The CDR3 spells CASSQIRVRTGNNEQFF. In nucleotides, the CDR3 is TGTGCCAGCAGCCAGATTAGAGTAAGGACAGGGAACAATGAGCAGTTCTTC. The chain links TRBV3-1 (or the pseudogene TRBV3-2) to TRBJ2-1; 8 bases are shared with TRBD1. V dropped 3 bases and J dropped 5; count of bases not matched to a gene: 12. This CDR3 spans 17 amino acids. In germline, CDR1 is LGHDT, CDR2 YNNKEL (reference sequence).

This chain links TRBV7-3 with TRBJ1-5; D unclear. The CDR3 spans 15 residues. Trimming removed 5 bases from V and 0 bases from J, with 11 bases in between. Germline-derived CDR1 and CDR2 are SGHTA and FQGTGA. For the CDR3, the DNA is TGTGCCAGCAGCCTAAACAGCTATAGCAATCAGCCCCAGCATTTT. Protein product: CASSLNSYSNQPQHF. The whole variable domain, remainder taken from reference TRBV7-3 and TRBJ1-5, is GAGVSQTPSNKVTEKGKYVELRCDPISGHTALYWYRQSLGQGPEFLIYFQGTGAADDSGLPNDRFFAVRPEGSVSTLKIQRTERGDSAVYLCASSLNSYSNQPQHFGDGTRLSIL.

This clone was picked up a small number of times. Within the sample, other DNA sequences also encode this same CDR3. The chain uses TRBV19 and TRBJ2-7; 7 nucleotides agree with TRBD1. The length of the CDR3 is 13 residues. The V and J ends lost 4 bases and 4 bases, in that order; junction bases with no gene match: 4. Germline-derived CDR1 and CDR2 are LNHDA and SQIVND (reference sequence). The CDR3 reads CASSTGQVYEQYF. The CDR3 nucleotides are TGTGCCAGTAGTACCGGACAGGTTTACGAGCAGTACTTC.

This chain links TRBV18 with TRBJ2-7, with 8 nucleotides matching TRBD1. Germline-derived CDR1 and CDR2 are KGHSH and LQKENI. V shed 2 bases and J 12 bases; nucleotides not matched to a gene: 6. CDR3 size: 12 residues. CDR3 amino acids: CASSPVGQDPYF. CDR3 coding DNA: TGTGCCAGCTCACCAGTGGGACAGGACCCGTACTTC.

The rearrangement links TRBV28 to TRBJ2-1; TRBD2 aligns across 7 bases. J was trimmed by 1 base and V by 3 bases; bases with no gene match: 6. The CDR3 runs to 16 residues. Germline CDR1 reads MDHEN; CDR2 reads SYDVKM. DNA of the CDR3: TGTGCCAGCAGTTTCCTAGCGGACGAATCCTACAATGAGCAGTTCTTC. It codes for CASSFLADESYNEQFF.

The rearrangement uses TRBV19 and TRBJ1-3, with a possible D match to TRBD1 (6 bases). CDR3 length: 16 residues. Trimming pared 7 bases from V and 0 bases from J, leaving 16 bases between. The V gene's germline CDR1 is LNHDA and CDR2 SQIVND (reference sequence). CDR3 amino acids: CASTPRGQSSGNTIYF. CDR3 coding DNA: TGTGCCAGTACCCCACGTGGACAGAGCTCTGGAAACACCATATATTTT.

The chain employs TRBV3-1 (or the pseudogene TRBV3-2) and TRBJ2-7; a weak D match, TRBD1 (6 bases). Germline V gene lookup returns CDR1 LGHDT and CDR2 YNNKEL (reference sequence). The CDR3 consists of 13 residues. The V gene lost 5 bases and the J gene lost 5 bases, with 13 bases spanning the gap. The DNA for the CDR3 is TGTGCCAGCAGCACCCGGACAGTTCACGAGCAGTACTTC. Its translation is CASSTRTVHEQYF.

The chain joins TRBV19 to TRBJ1-5; D is perhaps TRBD1 (6 bases). The CDR3 totals 17 residues. The V and J ends lost 10 bases and 0 bases respectively, with 22 bases between them. Germline CDR1 reads LNHDA; CDR2 reads SQIVND (reference sequence). The CDR3 protein is CATSSRGTPNSNQPQHF. The CDR3 region has the DNA TGTGCCACCAGTAGTAGAGGGACACCTAATAGCAATCAGCCCCAGCATTTT.

V usage is TRBV7-3 and J usage is TRBJ2-3, with 10 bases identical to TRBD2. The CDR3 is 16 amino acids. The V segment lost 1 base and the J segment 5 bases; nucleotides outside the gene matches: 6. Looked up from germline, CDR1 is SGHTA and CDR2 is FQGTGA. This chain's CDR3 is CASSLNLAGVQDTQYF. The CDR3 region has the DNA TGTGCCAGCAGCTTAAACCTAGCGGGAGTTCAAGATACGCAGTATTTT.

The chain uses TRBV3-1 (or the pseudogene TRBV3-2) and TRBJ1-5; no clear D gene. The ends were cut back, 4 bases at V and 5 bases at J, with 9 bases in the middle. The CDR3 length is 13 residues. In germline, CDR1 is LGHDT, CDR2 YNNKEL (reference sequence). CDR3 coding DNA: TGTGCCAGCAGCCCTACCGGAGATCAGCCCCAGCATTTT. This sequence encodes CASSPTGDQPQHF.

This chain uses TRBV6-5 with TRBJ1-5; the match to TRBD1 covers 12 bases. The junction had 2 bases not matched to a gene; V was cut back by 5 bases and J by 3 bases. CDR3 length: 15 amino acids. CDR1 and CDR2 from the germline V gene are MNHEY and SVGAGI. The CDR3 reads CASSRDRGHNQPQHF. In DNA form, the CDR3 reads TGTGCCAGCAGTAGGGACAGGGGGCACAATCAGCCCCAGCATTTT.